These T cell receptor beta chains were read from a single sample in a study of blood T cell repertoires in COVID-19. The assay was immunoSEQ multiplex PCR, and TCRdb's table has in-frame clones only and misses some. The sample carries 85,000 to 110,000 clones, more than 80% recorded once. The sequenced sample consisted of peripheral blood. The receptors come from a human donor in a cohort sampled during active COVID-19. Each CDR3 is given with its conserved first and last residue. Each record gives: D gene, clone size, V gene, J gene, CDR3 DNA, CDR3 protein. The D gene is left open where the match is weak. Only some rows state a clone size, as once, few, many or a class for expanded clones.

>TRBD1|NA|TRBV5-1|TRBJ2-7
TGCGCCAGCAACAAACAGGGGGCTGGGTACGAGCAGTACTTC
CASNKQGAGYEQYF
>NA|NA|TRBV10-2|TRBJ2-3
TGCGCCAGCAGCGCGATGGGCGACACAGATACGCAGTATTTT
CASSAMGDTDTQYF
>NA|NA|TRBV5-1|TRBJ1-3
TGCGCCAGCAGCCCCCCGGGAGGGCGCTCTGGAAACACCATATATTTT
CASSPPGGRSGNTIYF
>TRBD1|NA|TRBV11-3|TRBJ1-1
TGTGCCAGCAGCCTGGGGGGACAGGCCCAGAACACTGAAGCTTTCTTT
CASSLGGQAQNTEAFF
>NA|NA|TRBV5-1|TRBJ2-3
TGCGCCAGCAGCTCCGATACGGGGTCAGATACGCAGTATTTT
CASSSDTGSDTQYF
>NA|NA|TRBV29-1|TRBJ2-3
TGCAGCGTTGAAGAGGTTATCAGAACGGATACGCAGTATTTT
CSVEEVIRTDTQYF
>NA|NA|TRBV7-9|TRBJ2-7
TGTGCCAGCAGCTCAACTTTGATCGAGCAGTACTTC
CASSSTLIEQYF
>NA|NA|TRBV7-2|TRBJ2-7
TGTGCCAGCAGCCCCGTGGGGGGAAGCCACGAGCAGTACTTC
CASSPVGGSHEQYF
>NA|NA|TRBV5-4|TRBJ1-1
TGTGCCAGCAGCTTACCAGGAAACACTGAAGCTTTCTTT
CASSLPGNTEAFF
>NA|NA|TRBV7-9|TRBJ1-4
TGTGCCAGCAGCTTTGGACTCAAAGGGGAAAAACTGTTTTTT
CASSFGLKGEKLFF
>NA|NA|TRBV3-1/TRBV3-2|TRBJ1-4
TGTGCCAGCAGCCAAGCGTCAGGGGCGGCTAGAGTGGGTGAAAAACTGTTTTTT
CASSQASGAARVGEKLFF
>TRBD2|NA|TRBV13|TRBJ2-7
TGTGCCAGCAGTCCCGGACTAGCGGAGAATAGGAGCTCCTACGAGCAGTACTTC
CASSPGLAENRSSYEQYF
>TRBD2|NA|TRBV19|TRBJ2-3
TGTGCCAGTAGTATTAGCGGGGGACGGACAGATACGCAGTATTTT
CASSISGGRTDTQYF
>TRBD1|NA|TRBV15|TRBJ1-2
TGTGCCACCAGCATGGGGACAGCCAACTATGGCTACACCTTC
CATSMGTANYGYTF
>TRBD1|NA|TRBV18|TRBJ1-1
TGTGCCAGCTCACCACAGACAGGGTCTGGCACTGAAGCTTTCTTT
CASSPQTGSGTEAFF
>TRBD1|NA|TRBV5-1|TRBJ1-1
TGCGCCAGCAGCTTCCAGGGGGCTATGAACACTGAAGCTTTCTTT
CASSFQGAMNTEAFF
>NA|few|TRBV11-3|TRBJ2-1
TGTGCCAGCAGCCCAGGACAGGAGCAGTTCTTC
CASSPGQEQFF
>NA|NA|TRBV27|TRBJ1-1
TGTGCCAGACGACGGGGACAGAACACTGAAGCTTTCTTT
CARRRGQNTEAFF
>NA|NA|TRBV5-1|TRBJ1-1
TGCGCCAGCGCGGAGGGGAACACTGAAGCTTTCTTT
CASAEGNTEAFF
>TRBD1|NA|TRBV28|TRBJ1-1
TGTGCCAGCACCTTCAGACAGGGGCAAAACACTGAAGCTTTCTTT
CASTFRQGQNTEAFF
>NA|once|TRBV9|TRBJ2-2
TGTGCCAGCAGCGTAGGTCGAGCGGGGAACACCGGGGAGCTGTTTTTT
CASSVGRAGNTGELFF
>TRBD1|NA|TRBV5-1|TRBJ1-2
TGCGCCAGCAGCCCCGGGACAGGTGGACCCCTCAATAACTATGGCTACACCTTC
CASSPGTGGPLNNYGYTF
>NA|NA|TRBV19|TRBJ1-4
TGTGCCAGTAGTGACTTTCCTGAAAAACTGTTTTTT
CASSDFPEKLFF
>NA|NA|TRBV2|TRBJ1-6
TGTGCCAGCAGTGAAGGAGGTACAGGGCTTTCACCCCTCCACTTT
CASSEGGTGLSPLHF
>NA|once|TRBV5-4|TRBJ1-3
TGTGCCAGCAGCTTGGACAGGGTGGGGTGGGGAAACACCATATATTTT
CASSLDRVGWGNTIYF
>TRBD2|NA|TRBV2|TRBJ2-2
TGTGCCAGCAGTAAACTAGCGGGGGGGCTGGGCACCGGGGAGCTGTTTTTT
CASSKLAGGLGTGELFF
>NA|NA|TRBV5-5|TRBJ1-3
TGTGCCAGCAGCTTAGACGGACGTCAGGGGCATGGAAACACCATATATTTT
CASSLDGRQGHGNTIYF
>TRBD1|NA|TRBV7-9|TRBJ1-6
TGTGCCAGCAGCTTGACAGGGCCCCTAGGGTCACCCCTCCACTTT
CASSLTGPLGSPLHF
>NA|NA|TRBV15|TRBJ1-5
TGTGCCACCAGCAGAGAACAGATCTATAGCAATCAGCCCCAGCATTTT
CATSREQIYSNQPQHF
>TRBD1|NA|TRBV18|TRBJ1-2
TGTGCCAGCTCACCGTTGACAGGGGCGGATGAAGGCTACACCTTC
CASSPLTGADEGYTF
>TRBD2|NA|TRBV4-2|TRBJ2-1
TGTGCCAGCAGCCAGGGGACTATGGGGAATGAGCAGTTCTTC
CASSQGTMGNEQFF
>NA|NA|TRBV6-5|TRBJ1-1
TGTGCCAGCAGTTCTATGACAGAAGCTTTCTTT
CASSSMTEAFF
>TRBD1|few|TRBV2|TRBJ2-7
TGTGCCGGGGGACAGCTCTACGAGCAGTACTTC
CAGGQLYEQYF
>TRBD1|NA|TRBV3-1/TRBV3-2|TRBJ2-3
TGTGCCAGCAGTCGACAGGGGCGGGTAACAGATACGCAGTATTTT
CASSRQGRVTDTQYF
>TRBD2|NA|TRBV9|TRBJ2-7
TGTGCCAGCAGCGTAGCCCCTAGCGGGGGGGCTCTTTCCTACGAGCAGTACTTC
CASSVAPSGGALSYEQYF